Reported below is one T cell receptor beta chain. Its antigen is unknown. This sample is drawn from a study of cytomegalovirus exposure and HLA in healthy donors. Study-wide points: Later work found most CMV-associated TCR beta chains apparently HLA-restricted. Serostatus for CMV was the only available immune exposure information.

The V gene's germline CDR1 is SGHTA and CDR2 FQGNSA. V dropped 1 base and J dropped 2 bases, with 6 bases sitting between them. The CDR3 extends over 13 amino acids. The PCR contained 60 Vbeta and 13 Jbeta primers. Here immunoSEQ multiplex PCR was the method, and the copy in TCRdb shows in-frame clones only, minus some. Of under 200,000 clones listed, 82% were seen once; the top ten hold about 1.6%. V and J are TRBV7-2 and TRBJ2-7; unclear D gene. The clonotype was recovered from a girl under 18 in good health and CMV-seropositive. The sample was PBMCs. The CDR3 sequence: CASSLDSTYEQYF. CDR3 sequence (DNA): TGTGCCAGCAGCTTAGACAGTACCTACGAGCAGTACTTC.